The 18 T cell receptor beta chains below come from one sample, sequenced in a study of blood T cells in healthy people across ages. A second PCR, run for about 7 to 11 cycles, used a sample-barcoded 5' primer plus a J-beta primer mix. From the 5' RACE reads, TCRdb called clonotypes with MiXCR, one entry per CDR3 protein. The repertoire includes approximately 1.5 million distinct CDR3 sequences, about 35% of them detected once, and around 11% sits in the top ten. The sample taken for sequencing was blood. Receptors were obtained from a woman aged 25 to 39 in good health.

The CDR3 coding sequence is TGCGCCAGCAGCTTACCAAGGAACCCATACAATGAGCAGTTCTTC. Translation gives CASSLPRNPYNEQFF. V gene TRBV5-1 combines with J gene TRBJ2-1; D call uncertain. There are 15 residues in the CDR3. V lost 2 bases and J 4 bases, leaving 13 bases between the germline ends. Per germline, CDR1 SGHRS and CDR2 YFSETQ.

In this sample, this clonotype turned up a few times. The chain couples TRBV15 to TRBJ2-7; D may match TRBD1 or TRBD2 (5 bases each). The J call is uncertain, as TRBJ2-5 better fits the DNA end. The CDR3 is 14 amino acids. CDR1 is LNHNV and CDR2 is YYDKDF in the germline V gene (reference sequence). CDR3 nucleotides: TGTGCCGTCCGGGGCCCAACCGCGGAGATGACCCAGTACTTC. It codes for CAVRGPTAEMTQYF.

The chain links TRBV27 to TRBJ2-5; 11 positions match TRBD2. CDR3 length: 18 amino acids. Losses at the gene ends were 5 bases for V and 2 bases for J; bases not matched to a gene: 13. Germline V gene sequence: CDR1 MNHEY, CDR2 SMNVEV (reference sequence). CDR3 bases: TGTGCCAGCAGTGAACAGATACCGGGACTAGCGGAGCAAGAGACCCAGTACTTC. It is translated as CASSEQIPGLAEQETQYF.

The J gene is TRBJ2-5, the V gene TRBV11-2, with a tentative D call TRBD2 (6 bases). This CDR3 has 14 residues. Trimming took 5 bases from V and 5 from J, leaving 15 bases between them. From germline, CDR1 is SGHAT and CDR2 FQNNGV. The CDR3 is CASSPRLVRETQYF. The DNA of the CDR3 is TGTGCCAGCAGCCCCCGACTAGTGAGGGAGACCCAGTACTTC.

CDR3 in amino acids: CSAPRTGGNEQYF. The CDR3 DNA reads as TGCAGTGCTCCCAGGACAGGGGGCAACGAGCAGTACTTC. The V and J genes are TRBV20-1 and TRBJ2-7; 11 bases line up with TRBD1. Germline loops: CDR1 DFQATT, CDR2 SNEGSKA (reference sequence). CDR3 length equals 13 residues. V dropped 5 bases and J dropped 5; count of bases not matched to a gene: 5.

This clonotype has just a few counts. This chain links TRBV27 with TRBJ1-1; 12 nucleotides align to TRBD1. This CDR3 contains 17 residues. V lost 3 bases and J lost 4; bases outside the gene matches: 9. Germline-derived CDR1 and CDR2 are MNHEY and SMNVEV (reference sequence). The CDR3 sequence is CASSFLGTGGMSTEAFF. The CDR3 DNA reads TGTGCCAGCAGTTTCCTCGGGACAGGGGGCATGAGCACTGAAGCTTTCTTT.

Worth noting for this clonotype: At one boundary the junction diverges from the germline segment, which might be a read error. The chain couples TRBV6-2 or TRBV6-3 to TRBJ2-5, with 9 nucleotides matching TRBD2. CDR1 and CDR2 (germline): MNHEY, SVGEGT. The CDR3 totals 15 residues. The chain's CDR3 is CASSLRSGRPETRYF. CDR3 in DNA: TGTGCCAGCAGCCTTAGGAGCGGGAGGCCGGAGACCCGGTACTTC.

On this clonotype: The CDR3 does not close with the conserved phenylalanine or tryptophan, likely indicating a read error. The CDR3 DNA is TGTGCCAGCAACTTAGGGACAGGGAGCACAGATACGCAGTATGTT. Protein sequence: CASNLGTGSTDTQYV. This chain joins TRBV9 and TRBJ2-3; 9 positions agree with TRBD1. The CDR3 loop spans 15 amino acids. From germline, CDR1 is SGDLS and CDR2 YYNGEE. Unmatched junction bases numbered 5, after V lost 6 bases and J lost 0 bases.

In its sample, this clonotype was seen a few times. This rearrangement joins TRBV28 to TRBJ2-5; D not resolved. The V end lost 4 bases, the J end lost 2 bases, and 11 bases lay between the germline ends. CDR3 length: 14 amino acids. The germline CDR1 and CDR2 sequences are MDHEN and SYDVKM. CDR3 coding DNA: TGTGCCAGCAGTTATACCAGCGCACAAGAGACCCAGTACTTC. It is translated as CASSYTSAQETQYF.

The chain uses TRBV7-9 and TRBJ1-1; 7 positions match TRBD1. V shed 1 base, J shed 10 bases, and the junction held 3 bases outside the gene matches. CDR1 and CDR2 (germline): SEHNR, FQNEAQ (reference sequence). The CDR3 loop spans 12 amino acids. CDR3 in DNA: TGTGCCAGCAGCTTAGAGAGGGGGCGAGCTTTCTTT. Encoded protein: CASSLERGRAFF.

This clonotype was seen once. The V and J genes are TRBV29-1 and TRBJ1-2, with 8 bases matching TRBD1. CDR3 length equals 13 residues. J lost 4 bases, V lost 3 bases, and 4 bases had no gene match. Germline V lookup: CDR1 SQVTM, CDR2 ANQGSEA. The CDR3 nucleotides are TGCAGCGTTGATTTGGACAGGGTCTATGGCTACACCTTC. Its protein is CSVDLDRVYGYTF.

This clonotype appeared a few times. This chain links TRBV6-6 with TRBJ2-3, with 10 bases matching TRBD2. Per the germline V gene, CDR1 is MNHNY and CDR2 is SVGAGI (reference sequence). J lost 6 bases, V lost 5 bases, and 11 bases had no gene match. There are 16 residues in the CDR3. The CDR3 DNA is TGTGCCAGCAGTCCCTCCGGGACTAGCGTTGGGGATACGCAGTATTTT. It codes for CASSPSGTSVGDTQYF.

The CDR3 coding sequence is TGTGCCAGCAGATCAGGGGGGACGGGGACCCAGTACTTC. Its translation: CASRSGGTGTQYF. The V gene is TRBV27, the J gene TRBJ2-7, with D maybe TRBD1 (7 bases). The DNA matches TRBJ2-5 better at its end, which makes the J call doubtful. The CDR3 sequence is 13 residues long. Germline V CDR1 and CDR2: MNHEY, SMNVEV (reference sequence).

This clonotype was detected only a few times. This chain uses TRBV11-1 with TRBJ2-7, with D tentatively TRBD1 or TRBD2 (5 bases each). This CDR3 is 14 amino acids long. CDR1 and CDR2 from the germline V gene are SGHAT and FQDESV (reference sequence). Trimming took off 1 base at V and 6 bases at J, with 13 bases between the two ends. This chain's CDR3 is CASSLGGKLSEQYF. The CDR3 DNA sequence: TGTGCCAGCAGCTTAGGGGGGAAGCTTTCCGAGCAGTACTTC.

The chain combines TRBV6-1 with TRBJ2-5; D is unresolved. The CDR3 consists of 14 residues. Germline V gene lookup returns CDR1 MNHNS and CDR2 SASEGT. The V end lost 1 base, the J end lost 1 base, and 7 bases lay between the germline ends. CDR3 loop: CASSEVTPQETQYF. The DNA of the CDR3 is TGTGCCAGCAGTGAAGTAACGCCCCAAGAGACCCAGTACTTC.

V usage is TRBV20-1 and J usage is TRBJ2-1; no firm D call. V lost 7 bases to trimming and J lost 10 bases, with 14 bases between them. The CDR3 spans 11 residues. Germline CDR1 and CDR2: DFQATT and SNEGSKA (reference sequence). CDR3 region: CSVRGNYEQFF. CDR3 DNA sequence: TGCAGTGTCCGCGGAAATTACGAGCAGTTCTTC.

The table lists this clonotype with a few counts. This sequence joins TRBV2 and TRBJ1-5, with 9 bases fitting TRBD1. The V segment lost 0 bases and the J segment 11 bases; nucleotides outside the gene matches: 8. The CDR3 is made up of 15 amino acids. Germline values: CDR1 SNHLY, CDR2 FYNNEI. Written as DNA, the CDR3 is TGTGCCAGCAGTGAAGCCGGGACAGGGTTCGGTACCCAGCATTTT. Translating gives CASSEAGTGFGTQHF.

CDR3 loop: CASSSVWGTYEQYF. The CDR3 nucleotides are TGTGCCAGCAGCTCGGTGTGGGGGACCTACGAGCAGTACTTC. The genes are TRBV28 and TRBJ2-7, with D tentatively TRBD1 or TRBD2 (5 bases each). The CDR3 has 14 residues. Between the trimmed V and J ends, which lost 6 bases and 2 bases, there was a span of 14 bases. The germline V gene has CDR1 MDHEN and CDR2 SYDVKM.